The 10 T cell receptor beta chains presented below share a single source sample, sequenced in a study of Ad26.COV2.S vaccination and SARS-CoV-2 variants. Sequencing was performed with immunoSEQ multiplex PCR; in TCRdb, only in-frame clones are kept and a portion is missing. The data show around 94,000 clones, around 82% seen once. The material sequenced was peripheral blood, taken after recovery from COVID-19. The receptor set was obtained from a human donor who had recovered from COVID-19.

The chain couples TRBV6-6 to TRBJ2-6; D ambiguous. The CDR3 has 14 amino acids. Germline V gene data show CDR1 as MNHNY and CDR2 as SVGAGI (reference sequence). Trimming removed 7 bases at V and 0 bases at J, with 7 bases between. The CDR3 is CASNSYSGANVLTF. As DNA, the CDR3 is TGTGCCAGCAACAGCTACTCTGGGGCCAACGTCCTGACTTTC.

CDR3 residues: CASSFSPSYGYTF. The CDR3 region has the DNA TGTGCCAGCAGTTTTTCCCCCAGTTATGGCTACACCTTC. The J gene is TRBJ1-2, the V gene TRBV12-3 or TRBV12-4; no clear D. CDR3 length: 13 residues. The ends were cut back, 3 bases at V and 5 bases at J, with 10 bases in the middle.

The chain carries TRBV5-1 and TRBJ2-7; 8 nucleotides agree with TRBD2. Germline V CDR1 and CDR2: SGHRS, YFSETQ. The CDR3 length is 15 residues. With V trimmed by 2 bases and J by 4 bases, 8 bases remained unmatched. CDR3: CASSFFASGGYEQYF. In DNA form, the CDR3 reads TGCGCCAGCAGCTTTTTCGCCAGCGGGGGATACGAGCAGTACTTC.

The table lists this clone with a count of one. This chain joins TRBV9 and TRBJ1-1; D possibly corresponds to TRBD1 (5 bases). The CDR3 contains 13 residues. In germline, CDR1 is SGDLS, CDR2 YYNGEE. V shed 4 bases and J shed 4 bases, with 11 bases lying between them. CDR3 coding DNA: TGTGCCAGCAGCCGGGACTCAATCACTGAAGCTTTCTTT. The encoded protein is CASSRDSITEAFF.

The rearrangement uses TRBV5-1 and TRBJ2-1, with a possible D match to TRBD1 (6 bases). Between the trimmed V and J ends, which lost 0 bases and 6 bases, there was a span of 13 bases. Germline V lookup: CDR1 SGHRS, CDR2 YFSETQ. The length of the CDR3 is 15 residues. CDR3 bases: TGCGCCAGCAGCTTGGGACAGGCCCCTTCCAATGAGCAGTTCTTC. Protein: CASSLGQAPSNEQFF.

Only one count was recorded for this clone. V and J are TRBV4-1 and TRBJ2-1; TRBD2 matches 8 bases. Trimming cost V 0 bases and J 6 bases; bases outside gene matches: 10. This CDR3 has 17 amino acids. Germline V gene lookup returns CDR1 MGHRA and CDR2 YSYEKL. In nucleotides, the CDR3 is TGCGCCAGCAGCCAAGAAAAAGGAGTGGCGGGGGGCAATGAGCAGTTCTTC. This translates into CASSQEKGVAGGNEQFF.

The CDR3, as DNA: TGTGCCACCAGTGACTCCCCCGAGGGAACGCACACTGAAGCTTTCTTT. Translating gives CATSDSPEGTHTEAFF. The chain links TRBV24-1 to TRBJ1-1, with D unresolved. The ends were cut back, 4 bases at V and 3 bases at J, with 17 bases in the middle. Germline lookup yields CDR1 KGHDR and CDR2 SFDVKD. This CDR3 comprises 16 residues.

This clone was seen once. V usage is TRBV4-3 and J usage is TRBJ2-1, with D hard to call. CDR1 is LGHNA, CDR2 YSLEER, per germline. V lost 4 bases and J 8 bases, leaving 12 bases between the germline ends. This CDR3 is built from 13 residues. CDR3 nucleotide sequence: TGCGCCAGCAGCCTACAAGACGGCGATGAGCAGTTCTTC. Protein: CASSLQDGDEQFF.

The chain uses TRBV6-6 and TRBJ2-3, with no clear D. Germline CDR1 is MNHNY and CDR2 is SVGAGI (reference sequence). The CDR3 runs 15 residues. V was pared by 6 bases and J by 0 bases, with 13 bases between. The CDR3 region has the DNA TGTGCCAGCAGCTGGCAGTCCTTGAGCACAGATACGCAGTATTTT. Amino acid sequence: CASSWQSLSTDTQYF.

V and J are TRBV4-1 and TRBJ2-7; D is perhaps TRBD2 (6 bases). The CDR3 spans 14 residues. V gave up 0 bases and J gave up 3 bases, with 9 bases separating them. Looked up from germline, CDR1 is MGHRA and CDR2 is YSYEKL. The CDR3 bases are TGCGCCAGCAGCCAAGAGGAGGGAGGCTACGAGCAGTACTTC. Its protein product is CASSQEEGGYEQYF.